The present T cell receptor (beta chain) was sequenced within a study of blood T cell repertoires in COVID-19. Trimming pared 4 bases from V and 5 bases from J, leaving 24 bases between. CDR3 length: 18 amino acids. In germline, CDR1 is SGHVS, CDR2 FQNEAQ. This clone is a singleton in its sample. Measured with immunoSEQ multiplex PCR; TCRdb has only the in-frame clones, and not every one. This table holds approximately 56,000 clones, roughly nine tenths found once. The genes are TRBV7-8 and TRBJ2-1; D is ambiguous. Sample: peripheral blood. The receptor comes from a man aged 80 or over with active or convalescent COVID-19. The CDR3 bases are TGTGCCAGCAGCTCTTACCGGTTGTCCGCCACGATTCACAATGAGCAGTTCTTC. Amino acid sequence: CASSSYRLSATIHNEQFF.